This TCR beta chain was sequenced during a study of identical twins (dated by TCRdb to 2015 to 2016). Broadly, across the study: To test whether fetal clonotypes persist, this study deep-sequenced TCR alpha and beta repertoires from monozygotic twins, from unrelated adults of various ages, and from cord blood. Replicate twin experiments were performed at different times using different library preparation protocols to rule out contamination. The paper as a whole reports these results and caveats: Out-of-frame TCR alpha sequences shared between twins showed an excess of low generation-probability sequences compared with coincidental sharing between unrelated individuals. Invariant T cells such as MAIT and iNKT could partly confound zero-insertion analyses, though diverse VJ usage argued against this for most clonotypes. Conclusions relied on cross-sectional statistical analysis, since the same donors could not be followed over many years. Abundant cord blood beta clonotypes had fewer insertions, young adult naive repertoires showed a similar but weaker trend, and memory repertoires showed no such trend. Recombination models systematically underestimated out-of-frame TCR alpha sharing in monozygotic twins but agreed with sharing between unrelated individuals. Excess twin sharing in beta out-of-frame sequences was weaker because fewer shared sequences lowered the signal-to-noise ratio.

Only healthy Caucasian donors were included. Three pairs of female monozygotic twins, all aged roughly 18 to 29 years, were included in the twin cohort. Miltenyi CD45RO+ enrichment and human naive T-cell isolation kits were used to isolate memory (CD45RO+) and naive T cells from PBMC. The sample holds many counts of this clonotype. Its antigen has not been determined. Base qualities were left out, and no much larger clone turns up one base away. Library preparation was by 5' RACE. Reads for this sample came from an Illumina HiSeq 2000. Template switching added a universal primer binding site, and the final cDNA carried a unique molecular identifier that allowed TCR cDNA molecules to be counted accurately. Specific primers in the conserved constant-segment region were used to synthesize first-strand cDNA for the TCR alpha and beta chains. Each cDNA library was double barcoded, with a SMART-Mk sample barcode plus Illumina barcodes, to control for contamination. TruSeq adapter sequences along with Illumina sample barcodes were introduced in two successive PCR steps. The TCR alpha and beta cDNA libraries were sequenced on the Illumina HiSeq platform using custom primers. The study's processing was this. MiGEC processed the raw reads to extract unique molecular identifiers, while MiXCR was used to determine the CDR3 positions. For each individual, recombination models were inferred using an EM algorithm with the repgenHMM and IGoR tools. The analysis of shared clonotypes was done with the tcR package in R, with sharing normalized by the product of cloneset sizes. To study raw recombination free of thymic and clonal selection effects, out-of-frame nonproductive sequences were analyzed. In-frame beta chains were kept once TCRdb had trimmed the public reads at Q25 with fastp and called clones with MiXCR. For every CDR3 protein sequence, its rows merge into one entry that carries the most common genes and DNA. The V and J calls follow TCRdb's processing rather than the paper's. The sample data list roughly 290,000 distinct CDR3 sequences, and about 8.3% of these were observed just once. Of the sample, 2% to 2.5% falls within the top ten clones.

The same data also contributed to another study, on yellow fever vaccine responses in identical twins. Reported in the second study: According to the authors, in identical twins the way T cells responded to vaccination appeared partly convergent and partly personalized. In identical twins, the study followed T cell clones that responded to the vaccine with precision.

The receptor was derived from a woman between 18 and 30 years old in good health. Specimen: memory (CD45RO+) T cells sorted from blood. Per the publication, the cell subset or site label means: CD45RO+ enriched T cells.

Read as DNA, the sequence is TGTGCCAGCAACCCGGACAGGGGCTACAATGAGCAGTTCTTC. It specifies CASNPDRGYNEQFF. The chain links TRBV27 with TRBJ2-1; a stretch of 9 junction bases matches TRBD1. The germline V end is reduced by 7 bases and the J end by 3 bases; junction bases left unmatched: 4. From the cysteine through the phenylalanine, the CDR3 covers 14 amino acids. Just CDR3 DNA is preserved here, 42 bases in frame from base 1. The germline V gene encodes CDR1 MNHEY and CDR2 SMNVEV (reference sequence).